The rows below give T cell receptor beta chains drawn from one sample of a study of PD-1 blockade in mismatch repair-deficient tumors. Sequenced by immunoSEQ multiplex PCR; TCRdb stores in-frame clones only, minus some. The data show about 9,400 clones, with approximately 85% seen just once and 0.9% to 1% held by the top ten. The source was PBMCs, collected just under 47 weeks after starting pembrolizumab. The receptors were gathered from an adult with mismatch repair-deficient cancer. CDR3s leave out the opening cysteine and the closing phenylalanine or tryptophan.

v_call cdr3_aa
TRBV7-2 ASSSRDRGKLF
TRBV18 ASSPTGRDQPQH
TRBV5-1 ASSLAVAGGWEQF
TRBV30 AWAGTSVHNEQF
TRBV5-1 ASSLQGQVGGKLF
TRBV2 ASTLTGWPYGYT
TRBV7-2 ASSLEGYSNQPQH
TRBV15 ATSRGPGAGARTGELF
TRBV28 ASSSPGPYGAEAF
TRBV19 ASSRNRGEPQH
TRBV4-1 ASSQGGLQKY
TRBV6-5 ASSRGGSNQPQH
TRBV9 ASSVEGRQGELF
TRBV7-2 ASSGWDRMNTEAF
TRBV7-9 ASSPRLARENIQY
TRBV7-6 ASSRLAGVDNEQF
TRBV5-1 ASSKGDSWVGGYT